The T cell receptor beta chain described here comes from a study of T cell repertoires in cytomegalovirus infection. Across the whole study: CMV infection plus the matching HLA type was flagged by public TCR beta signatures.

TCRdb fed the reads into MiXCR, producing one record per CDR3 protein. The table includes about 920,000 distinct CDR3 sequences, around 29% detected once. General study points: HLA-C-restricted CMV-specific TCR beta clonotypes prevailed in the ex vivo response.

This clonotype occurred many times. Its matching antigen is unknown. The sequence was collected from a human donor in good health (CMV status not recorded). Some clones in this sample may be carry-over from other donors' samples. The source was cultured CD8+ T cells from PBMCs, collected from culture after CMV antigen stimulation.

The DNA of the CDR3 is TGTGCCAGCAGCTCAACACACGCCAGCTCCTATAATTCACCCCTCCACTTT. Its translation: CASSSTHASSYNSPLHF. V gene TRBV7-6 combines with J gene TRBJ1-6; D call uncertain. Germline loops: CDR1 SGHVS, CDR2 FNYEAQ. V lost 4 bases and J lost 0, with 13 bases in between. The CDR3 totals 17 residues.